Presented here are 3 T cell receptor beta chains from one specimen sequenced in a study of T cell changes during pregnancy in multiple sclerosis. Produced via immunoSEQ multiplex PCR; TCRdb's table is partial and in-frame only. Among around 100,000 clones listed, 92% were seen once. This specimen consisted of peripheral blood, obtained after pregnancy. These TCRs come from a female donor with multiple sclerosis, enrolled in a pregnancy study.

The V call is TRBV28, the J call TRBJ1-2, with D possibly TRBD1 on 5 matching bases. CDR3 length: 15 amino acids. Germline V gives CDR1 MDHEN, CDR2 SYDVKM. Trimming removed 5 bases from V and 2 bases from J, with 15 bases in between. In nucleotides, the CDR3 is TGTGCCAGCAGTATACCGGGACGGGAGAACTATGGCTACACCTTC. Protein sequence: CASSIPGRENYGYTF.

The chain carries TRBV6-5 and TRBJ2-7, with 10 bases lining up with TRBD2. The CDR3 length is 14 residues. Per germline, CDR1 MNHEY and CDR2 SVGAGI. With 8 bases clipped from V and 2 bases from J, the junction kept 6 bases outside the gene matches. CDR3 protein: CASGLLAGAYEQYF. The CDR3 DNA is TGTGCCAGCGGCCTTCTAGCGGGAGCCTACGAGCAGTACTTC.

Remarks on this clone: One end of the junction fails to match germline, which may point to a read error. The chain employs TRBV7-7 and TRBJ2-7, with 8 bases lining up with TRBD2. This CDR3 contains 14 residues. Germline V gene sequence: CDR1 SSHAT, CDR2 FNYEAQ (reference sequence). The CDR3 DNA reads as TGTGCTAGCAGCTTAGGAGCGGGGGCCTACGAGCAGTACTTC. It encodes CASSLGAGAYEQYF.